A single sample is the source of the 5 T cell receptor beta chains below, sequenced in a study of Ad26.COV2.S vaccination and SARS-CoV-2 variants. The method was immunoSEQ multiplex PCR; TCRdb's version includes in-frame clones alone and lacks a portion of them. The sample shows approximately 410,000 clones, over 80% of them seen only once. The treatment denotes: 15 to 20 received Ad26.COV2.S at low or high dose, single or two shots; a few received placebo; per-sample allocation not given. Day 63 after the first vaccine or placebo injection was the time point for sampling. Sequenced here: peripheral blood, sampled in a trial of Ad26.COV2.S vaccine versus placebo. These receptors all stem from a person between 18 and 59 years old who received the Ad26.COV2.S COVID-19 vaccine or a placebo.

The V call is TRBV11-3, the J call TRBJ2-5; D might be TRBD1 (6 bases). The CDR3 sequence is 14 residues long. Between the trimmed V and J ends, which lost 5 bases and 2 bases, there was a span of 12 bases. Germline CDR1 and CDR2: SGHNT and YENEEA. The DNA of the CDR3 is TGTGCCAGCAGCCCCCGCAGGGGACAAGAGACCCAGTACTTC. It yields the protein CASSPRRGQETQYF.

The chain recombines TRBV4-1 with TRBJ2-5; weak D call: TRBD1 (5 bases). The CDR3 loop spans 14 amino acids. Trimming left V 0 bases short and J 3 bases short, with 8 bases between. CDR1 and CDR2 (germline): MGHRA, YSYEKL. The CDR3 DNA is TGCGCCAGCAGCCAAGAGGCCAGGGAAGAGACCCAGTACTTC. Protein product: CASSQEAREETQYF.

The rearrangement links TRBV19 to TRBJ1-5, with TRBD1 matching 7 bases. V trimming: 4 bases; J trimming: 2 bases; junction bases outside the gene matches: 8. The CDR3 runs to 16 residues. CDR1 is LNHDA, CDR2 SQIVND, per germline (reference sequence). The CDR3 DNA reads as TGTGCCAGTAGTAAACGACAGGGCAGGGGCAATCAGCCCCAGCATTTT. It yields the protein CASSKRQGRGNQPQHF.

The chain links TRBV27 to TRBJ2-2; a possible D gene is TRBD1 (5 bases). In germline, CDR1 is MNHEY, CDR2 SMNVEV (reference sequence). The germline V and J ends were trimmed by 5 bases and 5 bases, with 12 bases remaining between them. The CDR3 runs 14 residues. CDR3 sequence (DNA): TGTGCCAGCAGTCCCGGACAAATAACCGGGGAGCTGTTTTTT. Translating gives CASSPGQITGELFF.

This rearrangement joins TRBV18 to TRBJ1-1; D remains unclear. V was clipped by 0 bases and J by 0 bases, with 17 bases between them. Germline V gives CDR1 KGHSH, CDR2 LQKENI. The CDR3 is 18 amino acids. The chain's CDR3 is CASSPPFTLLTMNTEAFF. CDR3 DNA sequence: TGTGCCAGCTCACCACCGTTCACCCTCTTAACCATGAACACTGAAGCTTTCTTT.